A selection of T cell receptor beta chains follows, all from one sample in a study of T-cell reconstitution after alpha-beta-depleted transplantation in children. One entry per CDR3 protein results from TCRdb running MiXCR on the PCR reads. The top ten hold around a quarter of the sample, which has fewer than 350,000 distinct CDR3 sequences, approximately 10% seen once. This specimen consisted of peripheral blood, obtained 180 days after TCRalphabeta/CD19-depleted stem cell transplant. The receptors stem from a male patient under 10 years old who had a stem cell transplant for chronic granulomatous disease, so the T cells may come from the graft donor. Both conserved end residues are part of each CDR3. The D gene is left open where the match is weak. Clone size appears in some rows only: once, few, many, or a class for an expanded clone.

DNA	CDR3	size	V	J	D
TGCAGTGCTAGACAGCTGAACACCGGGGAGCTGTTTTTT	CSARQLNTGELFF	many	TRBV20-1	TRBJ2-2	NA
TGTGCCAGTACCCCAGCGGGGGGCTCCTACGAGCAGTACTTC	CASTPAGGSYEQYF	NA	TRBV19	TRBJ2-7	TRBD2
TGTGCCAGCGGTTGGGGAGAGGGAGATGAAAAACTGTTTTTT	CASGWGEGDEKLFF	NA	TRBV2	TRBJ1-4	NA
TGTGCCAGCAGCCCGACCCGCAATCTAGCGTACTCCTACGAGCAGTACTTC	CASSPTRNLAYSYEQYF	few	TRBV5-4	TRBJ2-7	NA
TGTGCCAGCAGCCAAGAATTTCTAGGGGGCGGCGGCACAGATACGCAGTATTTT	CASSQEFLGGGGTDTQYF	many	TRBV3-1	TRBJ2-3	TRBD1
TGTGCCAGCACTGCAGGGTCTGAAGCTTTCTTT	CASTAGSEAFF	many	TRBV6-2/TRBV6-3	TRBJ1-1	NA
TGCGCCAGCTCTTACAGGGGCTACAATGAGCAGTTCTTC	CASSYRGYNEQFF	many	TRBV5-1	TRBJ2-1	TRBD1
TGTGCCAGTAGAAATCTCGCCCAAGGGAGCAATCAGCCCCAGCATTTT	CASRNLAQGSNQPQHF	NA	TRBV19	TRBJ1-5	NA
TGTGCCAGCAGCTTTTATCGGGGGCAGAATAATCAGCCCCAGCATTTT	CASSFYRGQNNQPQHF	many	TRBV5-4	TRBJ1-5	NA
TGTGCCAGTAGTATTGGTCTAACAGGGTGGGATGGCTACACCTTC	CASSIGLTGWDGYTF	NA	TRBV19	TRBJ1-2	NA
TGTGCCAGCAGTCTTAAGGGCTTTTTCGGCTACACCTTC	CASSLKGFFGYTF	many	TRBV3-1	TRBJ1-2	NA
TGTGCCAGCAGTCCCACTCGCAATGAGCAGTTCTTC	CASSPTRNEQFF	many	TRBV12-3/TRBV12-4	TRBJ2-1	NA
TGTGCCAGCCGCCGTCTCTCTGGGGCCAACGTCCTGACTTTC	CASRRLSGANVLTF	many	TRBV7-2	TRBJ2-6	NA
TGTGCCAGCAGCCCCCTTGTGACAGGGAACGAGCAGTACTTC	CASSPLVTGNEQYF	many	TRBV6-1	TRBJ2-7	TRBD1
TGTGCCAGCAGTTATTTTGGAGGGAGGTCCGGCTACACCTTC	CASSYFGGRSGYTF	many	TRBV6-2/TRBV6-3	TRBJ1-2	NA
TGTGCCAGCTCACATCGCGGGAGTTCCCCAGATACGCAGTATTTT	CASSHRGSSPDTQYF	NA	TRBV18	TRBJ2-3	TRBD2
TGCGCCAGCAGCCAAACTAGCGGGAGGGCCGCCGGGGAGCTGTTTTTT	CASSQTSGRAAGELFF	NA	TRBV5-1	TRBJ2-2	TRBD2
TGCGCCAGCAGCTTCGATCCCCAGCCCCAGCATTTT	CASSFDPQPQHF	few	TRBV5-1	TRBJ1-5	NA
TGTGCCAGCAGCCTACGGACCGGCGGGGAAGGTGAGCAGTTCTTC	CASSLRTGGEGEQFF	many	TRBV7-8	TRBJ2-1	NA
TGTGCCATCAGTGAGGGGGCTTGGGGAACTGAAGCTTTCTTT	CAISEGAWGTEAFF	many	TRBV10-3	TRBJ1-1	NA
TGTGCCAGCAGCTTCGGGAGTGGATTTTTAGCCAAAAACATTCAGTACTTC	CASSFGSGFLAKNIQYF	many	TRBV7-3	TRBJ2-4	NA
TGCAGCGTTGTACGGCAAGAGACCCAGTACTTC	CSVVRQETQYF	many	TRBV29-1	TRBJ2-5	NA
TGCGCCAGCGGTCTAGCGGGAGTTTTCGAGCAGTACTTC	CASGLAGVFEQYF	many	TRBV5-1	TRBJ2-7	TRBD2
TGTGCCAGCAGTTTGCGGACAGGGGCAGATACGCAGTATTTT	CASSLRTGADTQYF	many	TRBV27	TRBJ2-3	TRBD1
TGTGCCAGCAGTTATTGGACAGAAGAGACCCAGTACTTC	CASSYWTEETQYF	many	TRBV6-5	TRBJ2-5	NA
TGTGCCAGCAGCTTAACGGGTCAGCCCCAGCATTTT	CASSLTGQPQHF	many	TRBV7-9	TRBJ1-5	NA
TGTGCCAGCAGTCATAGTCAGGGGCCCTCCTACGAGCAGTACTTC	CASSHSQGPSYEQYF	NA	TRBV25-1	TRBJ2-7	NA
TGCGCCAGCAGCTTTAACCAAGAGACCCAGTACTTC	CASSFNQETQYF	many	TRBV5-1	TRBJ2-5	NA
TGCAGTGCTAGTACTAGCGGCCTTTCTGAGCAGTACTTC	CSASTSGLSEQYF	many	TRBV20-1	TRBJ2-7	TRBD2
TGTGCCAGCAGCTTTGGGGTGCCCACTGAAGCTTTCTTT	CASSFGVPTEAFF	many	TRBV7-6	TRBJ1-1	NA
TGCGCCAGCAGCTTCGAGGGGAACTATGGCTACACCTTC	CASSFEGNYGYTF	many	TRBV5-1	TRBJ1-2	NA
TGTGCCAGCAGTTTAGCCGGGACAGGGGTGGAAGGCTACACCTTC	CASSLAGTGVEGYTF	many	TRBV12-3/TRBV12-4	TRBJ1-2	TRBD1
TGTGCCAGTAGACTAGCCGGGACCGCGAACACCGGGGAGCTGTTTTTT	CASRLAGTANTGELFF	many	TRBV19	TRBJ2-2	NA
TGTGCCAGCAGCCTACTAGCGGGAGTGAGCGAGCAGTACTTC	CASSLLAGVSEQYF	many	TRBV7-8	TRBJ2-7	TRBD2
TGTGCCAGTCGAACCGTGGGGGTGAACACTGAAGCTTTCTTT	CASRTVGVNTEAFF	many	TRBV19	TRBJ1-1	NA
TGTGCCAGCAGCAACACAGGGGCGGTCGAAAAACTGTTTTTT	CASSNTGAVEKLFF	NA	TRBV13	TRBJ1-4	TRBD1
TGTGCCAGCAGCGTAGGAGAAGGGGATGGTTCACCCCTCCACTTT	CASSVGEGDGSPLHF	many	TRBV9	TRBJ1-6	NA